This passage covers 11 T cell receptor beta chains from one sample sequenced in a study of OX40 agonist ivuxolimab in advanced cancers. To prepare the library, the immunoSEQ multiplex PCR assay was applied. TCRdb took over this immuneACCESS table, retaining in-frame rearrangements with V and J assigned. Such tables are incomplete; in checked studies, under half of the missing clones stem from an unresolved V gene, and the remainder is unexplained. This sample lists around 75,000 clones; roughly 80% were detected once. Approximately 1.1% of the sample goes to the ten largest clones. The material was CD4+ or CD8+ T cells sorted from blood, obtained in a trial of the OX40 agonist ivuxolimab. Source of these receptors: an adult with an advanced solid tumor such as melanoma, head and neck, liver or kidney cancer.

This clone was recorded only once. V is TRBV18 and J is TRBJ1-1; 9 positions agree with TRBD1. This CDR3 region has 13 residues. Per the germline V gene, CDR1 is KGHSH and CDR2 is LQKENI. V lost 4 bases and J lost 10; bases outside the gene matches: 7. The CDR3 is CASSLRDRASAFF. CDR3 bases: TGTGCCAGCTCACTAAGGGACAGGGCCTCAGCTTTCTTT.

The chain has TRBV6-6 and TRBJ1-2, with D possibly TRBD1 on 5 matching bases. The germline CDR1 and CDR2 sequences are MNHNY and SVGAGI (reference sequence). V lost 6 bases and J 7 bases, leaving 21 bases between the germline ends. The CDR3 consists of 15 residues. The CDR3 protein is CASSPGWAGRLGYTF. The CDR3 nucleotides read TGTGCCAGCAGCCCCGGATGGGCAGGGCGTCTTGGCTACACCTTC.

V usage is TRBV6-1 and J usage is TRBJ1-2, with no clear D. V was shortened by 2 bases and J by 4 bases, with 14 bases between the two germline ends. Germline V gene sequence: CDR1 MNHNS, CDR2 SASEGT. CDR3 size: 15 residues. CDR3: CASSEMGRRFYGYTF. For the CDR3, the DNA is TGTGCCAGCAGTGAAATGGGTAGGAGGTTCTATGGCTACACCTTC.

V is TRBV28 and J is TRBJ2-5, with D perhaps TRBD1 or TRBD2 (6 bases each). Trimming pared 3 bases from V and 0 bases from J, leaving 14 bases between. Germline CDR1 is MDHEN and CDR2 is SYDVKM. The CDR3 length is 16 residues. This CDR3 reads CASSLGATGDQETQYF. CDR3 sequence (DNA): TGTGCCAGCAGTTTGGGGGCGACGGGAGACCAAGAGACCCAGTACTTC.

The J gene is TRBJ2-1, the V gene TRBV11-2; TRBD2 matches at 12 bases. This CDR3 has 18 residues. The germline gives CDR1 SGHAT, CDR2 FQNNGV. V lost 2 bases and J lost 4; bases outside the gene matches: 9. CDR3 bases: TGTGCCAGCAGCTTAAGGGCGCTAGCGGGGGGGTCATACAATGAGCAGTTCTTC. This codes for CASSLRALAGGSYNEQFF.

The chain carries TRBV7-6 and TRBJ2-2, with D perhaps assigned TRBD1 or TRBD2 (5 bases each). V was cut by 4 bases and J by 1 base, with 16 bases left in between. Germline CDR1 and CDR2: SGHVS and FNYEAQ. The CDR3 has 17 amino acids. The CDR3 DNA reads as TGTGCCAGCAGCTCAGGAGTAGGGACCCTGAACACCGGGGAGCTGTTTTTT. This codes for CASSSGVGTLNTGELFF.

Here the CDR3 DNA reads TGTGCCAGCTCACCAGGAGGGAGTCCTACTAACTATGGCTACACCTTC. Encoded protein: CASSPGGSPTNYGYTF. The V gene is TRBV18, the J gene TRBJ1-2; D is unclear. V was shortened by 2 bases and J by 0 bases, with 13 bases between the two germline ends. The CDR3 consists of 16 residues. Germline CDR1 is KGHSH and CDR2 is LQKENI.

The V gene is TRBV2, the J gene TRBJ1-2, with a tentative D call TRBD1 (5 bases). This CDR3 region has 14 residues. Trimming pared 4 bases from V and 1 base from J, leaving 10 bases between. The V gene's germline CDR1 is SNHLY and CDR2 FYNNEI. The CDR3 is CASSVQGVNYGYTF. CDR3 nucleotide sequence: TGTGCCAGCAGTGTACAAGGGGTTAACTATGGCTACACCTTC.

V usage is TRBV19 and J usage is TRBJ1-6; TRBD1 is a possible D gene (5 bases). With 7 bases removed from V and 6 bases from J, the gap between germline ends came to 10 bases. The CDR3 loop spans 13 amino acids. In germline, CDR1 is LNHDA, CDR2 SQIVND (reference sequence). The CDR3 is CASMATVNSPLHF. CDR3 bases: TGTGCCAGTATGGCGACAGTTAATTCACCCCTCCACTTT.

This clone was observed once. The V gene is TRBV19, the J gene TRBJ1-3; D unclear. The V and J ends lost 5 bases and 3 bases respectively, with 5 bases between them. Germline V gene sequence: CDR1 LNHDA, CDR2 SQIVND (reference sequence). The CDR3 length is 12 residues. CDR3: CASSLIGNTIYF. The CDR3 DNA follows: TGTGCCAGTAGTTTAATTGGAAACACCATATATTTT.

The chain joins TRBV5-6 to TRBJ1-4, with TRBD1 identical over 9 bases. The ends lost 0 bases at V and 3 bases at J; junction bases unmatched: 6. From germline, CDR1 is SGHDT and CDR2 YYEEEE. This CDR3 is 17 amino acids long. CDR3 residues: CASSLADRGPSNEKLFF. CDR3 nucleotides: TGTGCCAGCAGCTTGGCGGACAGGGGTCCCTCTAATGAAAAACTGTTTTTT.